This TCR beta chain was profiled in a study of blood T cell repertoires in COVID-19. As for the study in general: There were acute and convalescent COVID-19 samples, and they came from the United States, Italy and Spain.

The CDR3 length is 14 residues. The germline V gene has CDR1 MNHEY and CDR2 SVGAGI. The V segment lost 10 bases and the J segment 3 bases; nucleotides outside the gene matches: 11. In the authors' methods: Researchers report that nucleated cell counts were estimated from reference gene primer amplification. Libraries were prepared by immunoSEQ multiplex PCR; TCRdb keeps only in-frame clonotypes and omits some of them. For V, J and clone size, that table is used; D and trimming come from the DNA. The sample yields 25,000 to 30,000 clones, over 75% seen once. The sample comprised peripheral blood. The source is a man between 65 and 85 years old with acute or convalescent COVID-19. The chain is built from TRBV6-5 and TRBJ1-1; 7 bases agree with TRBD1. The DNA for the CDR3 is TGTGCCACCCAACAGACAGGGTGGGACACTGAAGCTTTCTTT. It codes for CATQQTGWDTEAFF.